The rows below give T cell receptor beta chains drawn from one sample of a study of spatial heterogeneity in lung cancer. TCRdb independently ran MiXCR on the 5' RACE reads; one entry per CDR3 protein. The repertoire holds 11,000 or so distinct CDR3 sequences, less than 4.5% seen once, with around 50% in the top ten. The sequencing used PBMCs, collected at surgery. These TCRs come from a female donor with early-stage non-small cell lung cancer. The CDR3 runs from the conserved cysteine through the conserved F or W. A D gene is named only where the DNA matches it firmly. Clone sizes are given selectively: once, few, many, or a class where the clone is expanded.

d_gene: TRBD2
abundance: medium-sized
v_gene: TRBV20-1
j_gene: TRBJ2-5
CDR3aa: CSARNRASGSETQYF
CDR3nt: TGCAGTGCTAGAAATCGAGCTAGCGGGAGCGAGACCCAGTACTTC

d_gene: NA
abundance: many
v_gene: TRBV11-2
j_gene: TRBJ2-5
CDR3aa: CASSLILRSEETQYF
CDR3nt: TGTGCCAGCAGCTTAATTTTAAGGAGTGAAGAGACCCAGTACTTC

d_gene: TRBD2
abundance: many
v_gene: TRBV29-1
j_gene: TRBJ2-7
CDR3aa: CSVEVGTSGSEQYF
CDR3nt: TGCAGCGTTGAAGTGGGGACTAGCGGGAGCGAGCAGTACTTC

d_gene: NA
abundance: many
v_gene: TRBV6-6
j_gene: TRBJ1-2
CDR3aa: CASSYTGNYGYTF
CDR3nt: TGTGCCAGCAGCTACACCGGGAACTATGGCTACACCTTC

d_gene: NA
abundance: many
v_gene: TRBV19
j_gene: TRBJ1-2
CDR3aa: CASSTPGQEYGYTF
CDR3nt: TGTGCCAGTAGTACCCCGGGGCAGGAGTATGGCTACACCTTC

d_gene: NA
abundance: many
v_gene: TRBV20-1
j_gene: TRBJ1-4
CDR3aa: CSARDRGATNEKLFF
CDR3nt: TGCAGTGCTAGAGATCGAGGGGCGACTAATGAAAAACTGTTTTTT

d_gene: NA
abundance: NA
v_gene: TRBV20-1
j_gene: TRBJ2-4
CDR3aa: CSARDLGATPTKNIQYF
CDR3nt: TGCAGTGCTAGAGATCTAGGGGCCACTCCCACCAAAAACATTCAGTACTTC

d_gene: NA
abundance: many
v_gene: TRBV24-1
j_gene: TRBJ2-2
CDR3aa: CATSVIPATPGELFF
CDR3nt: TGTGCCACCAGTGTAATACCCGCGACGCCCGGGGAGCTGTTTTTT

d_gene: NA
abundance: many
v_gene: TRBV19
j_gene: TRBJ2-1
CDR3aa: CASSIGRGKAGAYNEQFF
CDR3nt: TGTGCCAGTAGTATAGGTCGGGGGAAAGCAGGTGCCTACAATGAGCAGTTCTTC

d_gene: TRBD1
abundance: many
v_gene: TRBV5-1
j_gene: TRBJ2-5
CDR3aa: CASSLRTGMEETQYF
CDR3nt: TGCGCCAGCAGCTTACGGACAGGGATGGAAGAGACCCAGTACTTC

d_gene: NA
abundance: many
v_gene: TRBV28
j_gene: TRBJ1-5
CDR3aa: CASSLPEVTALSRDKGNQPQHF
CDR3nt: TGTGCCAGCAGTCTACCGGAAGTGACAGCGCTCTCTAGGGATAAGGGCAATCAGCCCCAGCATTTT

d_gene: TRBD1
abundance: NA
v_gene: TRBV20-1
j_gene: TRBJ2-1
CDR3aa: CSASRDRSNNEQFF
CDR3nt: TGCAGTGCTAGCCGGGACAGGAGCAACAATGAGCAGTTCTTC

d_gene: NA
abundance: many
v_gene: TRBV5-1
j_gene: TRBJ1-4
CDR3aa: CASSLFATNEKLFF
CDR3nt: TGCGCCAGCAGCTTATTTGCAACTAATGAAAAACTGTTTTTT

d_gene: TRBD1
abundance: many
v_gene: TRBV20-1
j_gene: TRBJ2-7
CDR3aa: CSAWDSSYEQYF
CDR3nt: TGCAGTGCCTGGGACAGCTCCTACGAGCAGTACTTC

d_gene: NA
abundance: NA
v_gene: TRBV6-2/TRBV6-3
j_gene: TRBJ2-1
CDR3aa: CASLLNRDAFNEQFF
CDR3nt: TGTGCCAGCCTTCTTAATCGGGATGCATTCAATGAGCAGTTCTTC

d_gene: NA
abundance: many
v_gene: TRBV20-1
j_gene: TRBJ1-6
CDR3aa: CSASPFPRGYNSPLHF
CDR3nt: TGCAGTGCTAGTCCATTCCCGAGGGGTTATAATTCACCCCTCCACTTT

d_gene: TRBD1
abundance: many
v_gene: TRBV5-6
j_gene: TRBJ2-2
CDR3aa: CASSSGTGGYVNTGELFF
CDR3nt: TGTGCCAGCAGTTCCGGGACAGGGGGTTACGTGAACACCGGGGAGCTGTTTTTT

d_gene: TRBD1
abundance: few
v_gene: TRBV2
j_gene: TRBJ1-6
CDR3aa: CASSDRAGGGSPLHF
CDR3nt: TGTGCCAGCAGTGATCGAGCAGGGGGAGGCTCACCCCTCCACTTT

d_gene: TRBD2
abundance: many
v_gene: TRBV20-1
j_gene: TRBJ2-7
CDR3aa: CSARTGTSATYEQYF
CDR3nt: TGCAGTGCTAGAACGGGGACTAGCGCCACCTACGAGCAGTACTTC

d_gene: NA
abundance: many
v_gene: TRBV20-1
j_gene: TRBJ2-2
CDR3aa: CSARGLVSGELFF
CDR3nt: TGCAGTGCTCGAGGACTGGTCTCCGGGGAGCTGTTTTTT

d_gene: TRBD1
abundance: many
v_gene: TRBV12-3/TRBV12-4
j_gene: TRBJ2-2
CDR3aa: CASSLRTGWTGELFF
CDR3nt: TGTGCCAGCAGTTTAAGGACAGGGTGGACCGGGGAGCTGTTTTTT

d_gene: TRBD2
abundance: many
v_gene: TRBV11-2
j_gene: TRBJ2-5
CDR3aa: CASSPHSGGGPETQYF
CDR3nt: TGTGCCAGCAGCCCACATAGCGGGGGGGGTCCTGAGACCCAGTACTTC

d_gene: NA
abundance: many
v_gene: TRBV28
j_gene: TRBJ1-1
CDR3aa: CASSLTPPTSEAFF
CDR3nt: TGTGCCAGCAGTTTAACCCCGCCAACGAGTGAAGCTTTCTTT

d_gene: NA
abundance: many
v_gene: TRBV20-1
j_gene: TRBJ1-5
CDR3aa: CSARGGGNQPQHF
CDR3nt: TGCAGTGCTAGAGGTGGGGGGAATCAGCCCCAGCATTTT

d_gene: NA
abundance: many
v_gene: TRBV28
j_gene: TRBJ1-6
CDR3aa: CASRYSGVVPSPLHF
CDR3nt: TGTGCCAGCAGGTATTCAGGGGTGGTACCTTCACCCCTCCACTTT

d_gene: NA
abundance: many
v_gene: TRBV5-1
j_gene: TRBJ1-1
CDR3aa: CASSLQGRVNTEAFF
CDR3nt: TGCGCCAGCAGCTTGCAGGGGCGCGTGAACACTGAAGCTTTCTTT

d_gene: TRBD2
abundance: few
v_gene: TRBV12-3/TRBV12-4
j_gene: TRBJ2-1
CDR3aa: CASSPWTSGSANEQFF
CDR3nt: TGTGCCAGCAGCCCGTGGACTAGCGGGAGCGCTAATGAGCAGTTCTTC

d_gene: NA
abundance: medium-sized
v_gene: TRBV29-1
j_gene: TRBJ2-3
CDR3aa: CSVDSRESTDTQYF
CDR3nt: TGCAGCGTTGACTCCCGGGAGAGCACAGATACGCAGTATTTT

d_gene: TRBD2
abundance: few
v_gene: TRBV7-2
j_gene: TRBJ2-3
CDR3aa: CASSLAVGLAGEHTQYF
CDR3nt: TGTGCCAGCAGCTTAGCAGTGGGACTAGCGGGGGAGCATACGCAGTATTTT

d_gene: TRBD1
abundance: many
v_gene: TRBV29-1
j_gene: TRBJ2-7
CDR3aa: CSVVGTGGYEQYF
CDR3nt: TGCAGCGTTGTAGGGACAGGGGGCTACGAGCAGTACTTC

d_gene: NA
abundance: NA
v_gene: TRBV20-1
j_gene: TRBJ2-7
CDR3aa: CSATSGTRISYEQYF
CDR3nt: TGCAGTGCTACATCCGGGACACGGATTTCCTACGAGCAGTACTTC

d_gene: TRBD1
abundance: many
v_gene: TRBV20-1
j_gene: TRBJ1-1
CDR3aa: CSARDGRGGMNTEAFF
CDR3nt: TGCAGTGCTAGAGATGGCAGGGGGGGGATGAACACTGAAGCTTTCTTT

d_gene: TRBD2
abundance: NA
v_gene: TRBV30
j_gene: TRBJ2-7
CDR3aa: CAWSAGTSGNEQYF
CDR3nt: TGTGCCTGGAGTGCCGGGACTAGCGGCAACGAGCAGTACTTC

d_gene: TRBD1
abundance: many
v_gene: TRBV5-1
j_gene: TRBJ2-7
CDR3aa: CASSLGQGWDEQYF
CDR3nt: TGCGCCAGCAGCTTGGGACAGGGTTGGGACGAGCAGTACTTC

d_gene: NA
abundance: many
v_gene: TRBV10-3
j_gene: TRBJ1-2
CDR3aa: CAISESLTGSYGYTF
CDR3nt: TGTGCCATCAGTGAGTCCTTGACAGGCTCCTATGGCTACACCTTC

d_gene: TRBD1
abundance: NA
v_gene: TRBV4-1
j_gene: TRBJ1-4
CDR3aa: CASSQPDRDYEKLFF
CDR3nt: TGCGCCAGCAGCCAGCCGGACAGGGACTATGAAAAACTGTTTTTT

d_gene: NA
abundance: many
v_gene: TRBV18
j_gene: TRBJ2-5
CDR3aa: CASSPKGPPGKETQYF
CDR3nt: TGTGCCAGCTCACCAAAAGGGCCCCCGGGGAAAGAGACCCAGTACTTC

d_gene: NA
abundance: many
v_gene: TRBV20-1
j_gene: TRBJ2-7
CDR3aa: CSASPRGGGYEQYF
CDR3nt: TGCAGTGCTAGTCCCCGGGGAGGGGGCTACGAGCAGTACTTC

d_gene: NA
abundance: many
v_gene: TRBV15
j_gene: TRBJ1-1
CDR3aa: CATSRVARANTEAFF
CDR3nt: TGTGCCACCAGCAGAGTGGCCAGGGCGAACACTGAAGCTTTCTTT

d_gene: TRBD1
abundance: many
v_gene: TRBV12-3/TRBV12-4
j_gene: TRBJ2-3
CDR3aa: CASTPGTGVTDTQYF
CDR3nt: TGTGCCAGCACCCCCGGGACAGGGGTTACAGATACGCAGTATTTT

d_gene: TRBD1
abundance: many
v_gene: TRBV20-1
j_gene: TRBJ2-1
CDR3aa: CSARDPGQAYNEQFF
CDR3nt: TGCAGTGCTAGAGACCCGGGACAGGCCTACAATGAGCAGTTCTTC

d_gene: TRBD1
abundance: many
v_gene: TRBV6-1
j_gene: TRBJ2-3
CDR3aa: CASSGRTGAYFDTQYF
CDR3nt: TGTGCCAGCAGTGGACGGACAGGGGCTTATTTTGATACGCAGTATTTT

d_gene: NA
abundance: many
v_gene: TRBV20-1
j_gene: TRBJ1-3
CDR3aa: CSVRNSGNTIYF
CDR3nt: TGCAGTGTCCGGAACTCTGGAAACACCATATATTTT

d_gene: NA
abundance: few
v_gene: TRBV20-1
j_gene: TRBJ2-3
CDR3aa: CSAQAGGPGNTQYF
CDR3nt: TGCAGTGCTCAAGCCGGAGGGCCGGGAAATACGCAGTATTTT

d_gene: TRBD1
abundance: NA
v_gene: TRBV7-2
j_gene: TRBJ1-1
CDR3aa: CASSLGQGGFEAFF
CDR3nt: TGTGCCAGCAGTTTAGGACAGGGGGGCTTTGAAGCTTTCTTT

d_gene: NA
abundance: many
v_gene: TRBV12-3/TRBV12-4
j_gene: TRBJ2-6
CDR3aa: CASSQGSGANVLTF
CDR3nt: TGTGCCAGCAGCCAGGGATCTGGGGCCAACGTCCTGACTTTC

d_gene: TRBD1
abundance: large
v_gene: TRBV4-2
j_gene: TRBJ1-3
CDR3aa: CASSQEPQGGTGNTIYF
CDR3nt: TGTGCCAGCAGCCAAGAGCCACAGGGGGGAACTGGAAACACCATATATTTT

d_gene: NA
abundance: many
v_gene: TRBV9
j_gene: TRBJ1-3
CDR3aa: CASSVVESSGNTIYF
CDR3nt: TGTGCCAGCAGCGTAGTGGAGAGCTCTGGAAACACCATATATTTT

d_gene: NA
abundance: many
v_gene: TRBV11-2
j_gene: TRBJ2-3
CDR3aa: CASSLNGRASVIDTQYF
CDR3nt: TGTGCCAGCAGCTTAAACGGCCGGGCTAGCGTAATAGATACGCAGTATTTT

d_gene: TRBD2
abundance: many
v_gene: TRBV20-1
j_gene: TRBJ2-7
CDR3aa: CSARGFPTSGYEQYF
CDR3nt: TGCAGTGCTAGAGGATTCCCGACTAGCGGCTACGAGCAGTACTTC

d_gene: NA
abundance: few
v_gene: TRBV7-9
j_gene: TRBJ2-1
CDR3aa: CASSSADSFAQSEQFF
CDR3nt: TGTGCCAGCAGCTCGGCGGACTCATTCGCCCAGAGTGAGCAGTTCTTC